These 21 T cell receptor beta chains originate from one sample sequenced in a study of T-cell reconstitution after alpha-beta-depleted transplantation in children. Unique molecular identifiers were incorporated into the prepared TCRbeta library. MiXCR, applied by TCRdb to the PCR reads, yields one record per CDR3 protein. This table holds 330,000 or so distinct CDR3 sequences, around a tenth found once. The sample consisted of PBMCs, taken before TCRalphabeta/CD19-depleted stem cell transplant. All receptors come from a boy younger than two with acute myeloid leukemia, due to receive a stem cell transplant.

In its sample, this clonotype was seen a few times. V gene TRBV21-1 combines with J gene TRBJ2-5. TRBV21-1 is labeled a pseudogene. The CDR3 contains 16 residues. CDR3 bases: TGTGCCAGCAGCAAAGAAGAGTACTCGGAGCAAGAGACCCAGTACTTC. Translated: CASSKEEYSEQETQYF.

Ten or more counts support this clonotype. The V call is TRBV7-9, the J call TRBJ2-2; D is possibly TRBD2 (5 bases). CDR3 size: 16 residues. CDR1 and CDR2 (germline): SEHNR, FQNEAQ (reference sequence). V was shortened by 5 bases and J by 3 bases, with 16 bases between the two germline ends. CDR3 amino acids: CASSALGPHYTGELFF. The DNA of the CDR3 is TGTGCCAGCAGCGCACTAGGGCCCCATTACACCGGGGAGCTGTTTTTT.

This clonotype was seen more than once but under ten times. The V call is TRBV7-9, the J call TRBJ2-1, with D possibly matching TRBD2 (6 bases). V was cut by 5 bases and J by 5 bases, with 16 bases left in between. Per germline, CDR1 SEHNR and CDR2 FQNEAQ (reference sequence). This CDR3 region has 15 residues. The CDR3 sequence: CASSLPRETHNEQFF. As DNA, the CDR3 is TGTGCCAGCAGCCTACCCCGGGAGACCCACAATGAGCAGTTCTTC.

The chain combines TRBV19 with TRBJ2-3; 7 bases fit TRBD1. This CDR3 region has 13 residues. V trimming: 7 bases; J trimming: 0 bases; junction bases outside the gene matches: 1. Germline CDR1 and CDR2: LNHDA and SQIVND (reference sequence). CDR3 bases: TGTGCCAGTACACAGGGGAGCACAGATACGCAGTATTTT. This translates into CASTQGSTDTQYF.

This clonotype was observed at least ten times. The CDR3 sequence is CASSLGGADTDTQYF. CDR3 nucleotides: TGTGCCAGCAGCCTGGGGGGCGCAGATACAGATACGCAGTATTTT. The rearrangement joins TRBV7-9 to TRBJ2-3, with D perhaps being TRBD1 or TRBD2 (6 bases each). Trimming cost V 5 bases and J 3 bases, with 15 bases left between them. CDR1 is SEHNR and CDR2 is FQNEAQ in the germline V gene (reference sequence). CDR3 length: 15 amino acids.

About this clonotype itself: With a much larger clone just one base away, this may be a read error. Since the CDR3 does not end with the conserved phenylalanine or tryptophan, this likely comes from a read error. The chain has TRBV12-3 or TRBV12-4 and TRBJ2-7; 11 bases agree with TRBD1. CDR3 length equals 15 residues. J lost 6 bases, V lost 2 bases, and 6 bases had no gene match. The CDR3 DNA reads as TGTGCCAGCAGTTTACCCGGGACAGGGGGGTCCGAGCAGTACTCC. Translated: CASSLPGTGGSEQYS.

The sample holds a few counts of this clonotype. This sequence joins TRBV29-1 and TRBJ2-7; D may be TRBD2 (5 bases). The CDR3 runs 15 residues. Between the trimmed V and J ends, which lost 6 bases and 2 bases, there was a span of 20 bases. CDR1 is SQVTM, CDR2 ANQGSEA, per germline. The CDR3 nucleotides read TGCAGCGTCCCCCCGGGAATCAAAGTCCCCTACGAGCAGTACTTC. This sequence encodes CSVPPGIKVPYEQYF.

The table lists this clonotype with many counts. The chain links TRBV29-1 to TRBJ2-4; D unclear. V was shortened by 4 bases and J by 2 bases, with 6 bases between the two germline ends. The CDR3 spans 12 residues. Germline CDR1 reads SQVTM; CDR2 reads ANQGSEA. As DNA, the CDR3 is TGCAGCGTTGTGTCCCCCAAAAACATTCAGTACTTC. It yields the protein CSVVSPKNIQYF.

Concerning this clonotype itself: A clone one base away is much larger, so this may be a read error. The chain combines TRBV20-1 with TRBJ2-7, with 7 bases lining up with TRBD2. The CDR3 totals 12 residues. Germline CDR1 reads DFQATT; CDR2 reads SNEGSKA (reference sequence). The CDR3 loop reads CGASGVQDEQYF. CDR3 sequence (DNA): TGCGGTGCTAGCGGAGTCCAGGACGAGCAGTACTTC.

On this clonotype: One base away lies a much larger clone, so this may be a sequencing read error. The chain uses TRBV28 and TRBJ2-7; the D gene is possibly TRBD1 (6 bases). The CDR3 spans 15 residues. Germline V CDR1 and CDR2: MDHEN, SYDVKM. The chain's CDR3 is CASSPGQHLSYEQCF. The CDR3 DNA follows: TGTGCCAGCAGTCCCGGACAGCACCTCTCCTACGAGCAGTGCTTC.

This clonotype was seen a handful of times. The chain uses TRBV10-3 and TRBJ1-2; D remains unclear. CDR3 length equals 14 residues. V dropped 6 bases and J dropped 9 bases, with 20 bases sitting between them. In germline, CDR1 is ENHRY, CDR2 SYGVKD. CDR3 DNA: TGTGCCATCAGGACCGGGATAAGGGAAGGTAGCTACACCTTC. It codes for CAIRTGIREGSYTF.

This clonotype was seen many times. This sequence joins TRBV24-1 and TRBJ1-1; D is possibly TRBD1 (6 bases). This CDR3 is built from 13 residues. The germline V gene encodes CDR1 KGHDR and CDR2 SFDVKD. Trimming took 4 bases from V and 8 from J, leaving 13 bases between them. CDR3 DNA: TGTGCCACCAGTGACGGTGGGGGCGGAGAAGCTTTCTTT. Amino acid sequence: CATSDGGGGEAFF.

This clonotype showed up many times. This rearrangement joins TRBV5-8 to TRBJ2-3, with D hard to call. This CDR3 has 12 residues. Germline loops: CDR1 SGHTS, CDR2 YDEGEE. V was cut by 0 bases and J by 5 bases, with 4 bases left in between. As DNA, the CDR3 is TGTGCCAGCAGCTTGGGACTAGATACGCAGTATTTT. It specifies CASSLGLDTQYF.

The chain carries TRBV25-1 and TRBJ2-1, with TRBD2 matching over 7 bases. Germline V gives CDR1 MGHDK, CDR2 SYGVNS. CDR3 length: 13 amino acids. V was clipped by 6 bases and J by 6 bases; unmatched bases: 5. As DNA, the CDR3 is TGTGCCAGCAGAGCAACTAGCGCCAATGAGCAGTTCTTC. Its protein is CASRATSANEQFF.

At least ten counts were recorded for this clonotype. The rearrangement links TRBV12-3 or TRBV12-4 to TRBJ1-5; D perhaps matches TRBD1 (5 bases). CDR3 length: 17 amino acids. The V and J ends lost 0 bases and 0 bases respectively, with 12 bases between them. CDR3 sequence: CASSLAVGDYSNQPQHF. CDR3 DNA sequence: TGTGCCAGCAGTTTAGCGGTTGGGGACTATAGCAATCAGCCCCAGCATTTT.

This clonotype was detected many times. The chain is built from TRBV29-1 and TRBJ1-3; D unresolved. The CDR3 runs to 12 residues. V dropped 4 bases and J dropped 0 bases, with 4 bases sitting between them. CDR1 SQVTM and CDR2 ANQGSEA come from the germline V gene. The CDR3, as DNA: TGCAGCGTTGTCAGCTCTGGAAACACCATATATTTT. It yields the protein CSVVSSGNTIYF.

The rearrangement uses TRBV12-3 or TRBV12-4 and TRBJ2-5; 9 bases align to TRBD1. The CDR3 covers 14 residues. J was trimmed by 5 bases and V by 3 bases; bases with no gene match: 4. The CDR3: CASSLDRGWETQYF. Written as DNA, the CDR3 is TGTGCCAGCAGTTTGGACAGGGGATGGGAGACCCAGTACTTC.

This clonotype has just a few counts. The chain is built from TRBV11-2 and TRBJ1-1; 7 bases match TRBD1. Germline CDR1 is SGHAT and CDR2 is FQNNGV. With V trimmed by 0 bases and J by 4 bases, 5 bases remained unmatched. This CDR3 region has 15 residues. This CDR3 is CASSLEEGAITEAFF. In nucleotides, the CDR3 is TGTGCCAGCAGCTTAGAGGAGGGGGCGATCACTGAAGCTTTCTTT.

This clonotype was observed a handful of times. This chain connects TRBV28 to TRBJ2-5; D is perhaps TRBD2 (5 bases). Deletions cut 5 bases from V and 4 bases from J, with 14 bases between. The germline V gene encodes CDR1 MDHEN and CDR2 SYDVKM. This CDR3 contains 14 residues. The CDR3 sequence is CASSPRERGETQYF. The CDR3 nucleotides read TGTGCCAGCAGTCCCCGGGAAAGAGGAGAGACCCAGTACTTC.

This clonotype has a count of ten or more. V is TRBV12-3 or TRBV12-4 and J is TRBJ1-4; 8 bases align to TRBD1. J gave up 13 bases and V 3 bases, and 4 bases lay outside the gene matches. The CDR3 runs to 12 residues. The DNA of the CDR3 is TGTGCCAGCAGTTTTGGACAGGGCCCACTGTTTTTT. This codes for CASSFGQGPLFF.

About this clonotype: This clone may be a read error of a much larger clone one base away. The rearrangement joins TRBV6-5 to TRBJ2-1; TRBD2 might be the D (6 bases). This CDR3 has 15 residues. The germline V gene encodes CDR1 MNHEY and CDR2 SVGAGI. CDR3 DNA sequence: TGTGCCGGCAGTTACCTCACTAGCTATTACCATGAGCAGTTCTTC. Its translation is CAGSYLTSYYHEQFF.